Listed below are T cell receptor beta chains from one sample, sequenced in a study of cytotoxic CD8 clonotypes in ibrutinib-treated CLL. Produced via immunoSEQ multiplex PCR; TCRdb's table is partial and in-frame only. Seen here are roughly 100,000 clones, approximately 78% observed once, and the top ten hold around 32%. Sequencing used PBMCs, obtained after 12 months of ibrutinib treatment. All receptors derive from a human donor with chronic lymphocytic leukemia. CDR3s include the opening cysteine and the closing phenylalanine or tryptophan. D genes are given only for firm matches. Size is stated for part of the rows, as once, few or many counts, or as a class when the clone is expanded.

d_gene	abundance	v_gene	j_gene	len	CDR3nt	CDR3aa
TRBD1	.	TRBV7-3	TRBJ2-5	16	TGTGCCAGCAGCTTAACTGGAAGGACAGGTGGAGAGACCCAGTACTTC	CASSLTGRTGGETQYF
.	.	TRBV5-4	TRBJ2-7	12	TGTGCCAGCAGCTTGGACACCTACGAGCAGTACTTC	CASSLDTYEQYF
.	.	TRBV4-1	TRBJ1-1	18	TGCGCCAGCAGCCAAGGTTTAGCAGGGGTTCCCCTTGGGACTGAAGCTTTCTTT	CASSQGLAGVPLGTEAFF
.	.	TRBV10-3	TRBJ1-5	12	TGTGCCACCAGGGGTAGCAATCAGCCCCAGCATTTT	CATRGSNQPQHF
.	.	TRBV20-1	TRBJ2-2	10	TGCAGTGCCGGACACCGGGGAGCTGTTTTT	CSAGHRGAVF
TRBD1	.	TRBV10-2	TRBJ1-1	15	TGCGCCAGCAGTGAGCGACAGGGAATGAACACTGAAGCTTTCTTT	CASSERQGMNTEAFF
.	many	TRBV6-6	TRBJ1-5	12	TGTGCCAGCAGAAATAGCAATCAGCCCCAGCATTTT	CASRNSNQPQHF
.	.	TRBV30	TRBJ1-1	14	TGTGCCTGGAAATGGGGGGGGCAGAACACTGAAGCTTTCTTT	CAWKWGGQNTEAFF
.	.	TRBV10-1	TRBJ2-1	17	TGCGCCAGCAGTGTGGACCGAGGGGCCAGAGCCTACAATGAGCAGTTCTTC	CASSVDRGARAYNEQFF
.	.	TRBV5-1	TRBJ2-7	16	TGCGCCAGCAGCTTGAATTTGGAGACGGTAACCTACGAGCAGTACTTC	CASSLNLETVTYEQYF
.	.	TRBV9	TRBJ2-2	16	TGTGCCAGCAGCGTAGTCCCCGGGTCCCCCTCTAGGGAGCTGTTTTTT	CASSVVPGSPSRELFF
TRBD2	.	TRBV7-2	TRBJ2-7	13	TGTGCCAGCAGCTTCCTCGGGGGGAGGGAGCAGTACTTC	CASSFLGGREQYF
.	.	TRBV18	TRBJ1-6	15	TGTGCCAGCTCACCACCCGGCAGGAATAATTCACCCCTCCACTTT	CASSPPGRNNSPLHF
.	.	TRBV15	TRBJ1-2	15	TGTGCCACCAGCAGAGACCGGGGGGGAAGGTATGGCTACACCTTC	CATSRDRGGRYGYTF
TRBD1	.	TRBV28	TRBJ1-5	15	TGTGCCAGCAGTTTAGGGACAGGGGTAGGGCAGCCCCAGCATTTT	CASSLGTGVGQPQHF
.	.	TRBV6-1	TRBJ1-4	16	TGTGCCAGCAGTGAAAGGAGGAGCCAGAAAAATGAAAAACTGTTTTTT	CASSERRSQKNEKLFF
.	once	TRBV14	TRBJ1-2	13	TGTGCCAGCAGCCTATACGGAGACTTTCACTACACCTTC	CASSLYGDFHYTF
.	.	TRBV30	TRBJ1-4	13	TGTGCCTGGAGTGGTCTGTTTAATGAAAAACTGTTTTTT	CAWSGLFNEKLFF
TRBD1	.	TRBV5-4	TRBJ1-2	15	TGTGCCAGCAGCTGGCCGGGACAGGGTGTGAGTGGCTACACCTTC	CASSWPGQGVSGYTF
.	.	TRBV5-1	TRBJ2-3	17	TGCGCCAGCAGCTTAGGGGGCGGGGGCCGTTCCCCAGATACGCAGTATTTT	CASSLGGGGRSPDTQYF
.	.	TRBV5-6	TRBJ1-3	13	TGTGCCAGCAGTCAGGGCGGGGGAAACACCATATATTTT	CASSQGGGNTIYF
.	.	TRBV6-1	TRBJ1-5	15	TGTGCCAGCAGTGGTGGGGTGTCTGGCAATCAGCCCCAGCATTTT	CASSGGVSGNQPQHF
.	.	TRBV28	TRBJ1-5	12	TGTGCCAGCAGTTCCCTTGGACAGCCCCAGCATTTT	CASSSLGQPQHF
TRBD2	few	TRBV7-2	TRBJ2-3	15	TGTGCCAGCAGCTACCAAAGCGGGGACACAGATACGCAGTATTTT	CASSYQSGDTDTQYF
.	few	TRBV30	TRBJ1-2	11	TGTGCCTGGAGTGGACACTATGGCTACACCTTC	CAWSGHYGYTF
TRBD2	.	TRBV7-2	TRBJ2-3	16	TGTGCCAGCAGCAGAGCGGGGGGGGAACTCGGGAATACGCAGTATTTT	CASSRAGGELGNTQYF
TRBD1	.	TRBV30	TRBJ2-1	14	TGTGCCTGGAGTGGGGGACAGGGGGCCAATGAGCAGTTCTTC	CAWSGGQGANEQFF
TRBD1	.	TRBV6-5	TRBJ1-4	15	TGTGCCAGCAGTTTCCTACAGGGGGCTAATGAAAAACTGTTTTTT	CASSFLQGANEKLFF
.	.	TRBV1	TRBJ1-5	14	TGCACCAGCAGCCATCCGCATAGCAATCAGCCCCAGCATTTT	CTSSHPHSNQPQHF
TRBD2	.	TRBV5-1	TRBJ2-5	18	TGCGCCAGCAGCGCCGCACTAGCGGGGGTCGGGTTCCAAGAGACCCAGTACTTC	CASSAALAGVGFQETQYF
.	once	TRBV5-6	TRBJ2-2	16	TGTGCCAGCAGCTTGGCCCGGGCCCTGAGCACCGGGGAGCTGTTTTTT	CASSLARALSTGELFF
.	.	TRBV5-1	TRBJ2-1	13	TGCGCCAGCCGGACTGGCTCCTACAATGAGCAGTTCTTC	CASRTGSYNEQFF
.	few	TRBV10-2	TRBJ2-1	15	TGCGCCAGCAGCGCCGGGACCGCATCTTACAATGAGCAGTTCTTC	CASSAGTASYNEQFF
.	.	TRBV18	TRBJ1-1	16	TGTGCCAGCTCACCGGGCTTACGGGGCTCAGGGGCTGAAGCTTTCTTT	CASSPGLRGSGAEAFF
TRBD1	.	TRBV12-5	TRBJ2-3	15	TGTGCTAGTGGTTGGGGGGACAGGGATGCAGATACGCAGTATTTT	CASGWGDRDADTQYF
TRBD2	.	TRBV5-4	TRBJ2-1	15	TGTGCCAGCAGCGCCGGGGGGTCCTTGGGCAATGAGCAGTTCTTC	CASSAGGSLGNEQFF
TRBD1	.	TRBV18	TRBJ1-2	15	TGTGCCAGCTCCCCCGGGACAGGGAAGAGCTATGGCTACACCTTC	CASSPGTGKSYGYTF
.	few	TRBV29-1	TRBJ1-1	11	TGCAGCGCCGGGGTAGACACTGAAGCTTTCTTT	CSAGVDTEAFF
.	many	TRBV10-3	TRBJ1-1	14	TGTGCCATCAGTGATTCGGGGACTTACTCTGAAGCTTTCTTT	CAISDSGTYSEAFF
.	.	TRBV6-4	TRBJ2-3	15	TGTGCCAGCAGTGACTGGGGGGGCCGGTTAGATACGCAGTATTTT	CASSDWGGRLDTQYF
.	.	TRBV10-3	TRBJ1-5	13	TGTGCCACCCGAGAGGGCCTGGGTCAGCCCCAGCATTTT	CATREGLGQPQHF
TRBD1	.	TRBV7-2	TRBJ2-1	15	TGTGCCAGCAGAACCGGGACAGGAGGAAGCAATGAGCAGTTCTTC	CASRTGTGGSNEQFF
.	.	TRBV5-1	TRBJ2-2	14	TGCGCCAGCAGCGGGGAAATCAACACCGGGGAGCTGTTTTTT	CASSGEINTGELFF
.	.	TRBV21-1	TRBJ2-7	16	TGTGCCAGCAGCAAAAGGCCCGGGACAGAAGATTACGAGCAGTACTTC	CASSKRPGTEDYEQYF
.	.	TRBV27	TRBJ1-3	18	TGTGCCAGCACCCCGATATTGTCTCAAGGACTCTTTGGAAACACCATATATTTT	CASTPILSQGLFGNTIYF
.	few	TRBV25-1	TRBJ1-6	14	TGTGCCAGCAGTCTCAGGGACCTCACTTCACCCCTCCACTTT	CASSLRDLTSPLHF
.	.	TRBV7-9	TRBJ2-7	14	TGTGCCAGCATGGAGGGCGAAAGCTCCTACGAGCAGTACTTC	CASMEGESSYEQYF
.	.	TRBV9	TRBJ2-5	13	TGTGCCAGCAGCGTCGGCCTCCAAGAGACCCAGTACTTC	CASSVGLQETQYF
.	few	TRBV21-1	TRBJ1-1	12	TGTGCCAGCAGCCCACCCGCCGGGGAGGCTTTCTTT	CASSPPAGEAFF
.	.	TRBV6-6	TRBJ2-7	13	TGTGCCAGCAGACGGGACACCACCTACGAGCAGTACTTC	CASRRDTTYEQYF
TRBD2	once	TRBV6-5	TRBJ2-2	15	TGTGCCAGCAGAGCGGGGGATCGGAACACCGGGGAGCTGTTTTTT	CASRAGDRNTGELFF
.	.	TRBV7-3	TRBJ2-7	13	TGTGCCATGCTCCCGGGTCCGCTTTACGAGCAGTACTTC	CAMLPGPLYEQYF
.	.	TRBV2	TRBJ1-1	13	TGTGCCAGCGGAGGGGACGGGAACACTGAAGCTTTCTTT	CASGGDGNTEAFF
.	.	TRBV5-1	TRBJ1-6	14	TGCGCCAGCAGCTTGGACAGGGCCGACTCACCCCTCCACTTT	CASSLDRADSPLHF